This T cell receptor (beta chain) was captured in a study of cytomegalovirus exposure and HLA in healthy donors. General study findings and limits: The authors confirmed in vitro that a few CMV-associated chains were specific for CMV antigens. Accurate HLA-A and HLA-B prediction from TCR beta sequences was reported for most subjects. Some V segments (TRBV6-2 and TRBV6-3 among them) were excluded as indistinguishable. One cluster of highly shared sequence variants probably arose as a sequencing artifact.

As for this clone: What it recognizes is unknown.

13 Jbeta primers and 60 Vbeta primers were used for the PCR. Sequencing was performed with immunoSEQ multiplex PCR; in TCRdb, only in-frame clones are kept and a portion is missing. This sample has 100,000 to 150,000 clones, with roughly 71% found just once. Germline-derived CDR1 and CDR2 are SGHTA and FQGNSA. The CDR3 runs 14 residues. The V and J ends lost 5 bases and 5 bases respectively, with 15 bases between them. The chain carries TRBV7-2 and TRBJ2-5, with D maybe TRBD2 (6 bases). The receptor's source is a woman aged 45-59 years in good health and CMV-seropositive. The material sequenced was PBMCs. As DNA, the CDR3 is TGTGCCAGCAGCCCCCTGGGTCGGGAGGAGACCCAGTACTTC. This sequence encodes CASSPLGREETQYF.